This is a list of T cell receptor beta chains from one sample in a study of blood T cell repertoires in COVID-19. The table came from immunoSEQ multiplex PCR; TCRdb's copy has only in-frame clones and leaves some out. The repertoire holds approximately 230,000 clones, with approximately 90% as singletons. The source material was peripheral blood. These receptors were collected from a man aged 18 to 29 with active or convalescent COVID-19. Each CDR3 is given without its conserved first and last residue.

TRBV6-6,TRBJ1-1,ASSFSPQGTEAF
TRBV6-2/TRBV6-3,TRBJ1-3,ASSYQSTPGNTIY
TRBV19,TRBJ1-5,ASSIDLGGRQPQH
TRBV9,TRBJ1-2,ASSVGSRAYNYGYT
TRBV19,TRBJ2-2,ASSFLVVGGELF
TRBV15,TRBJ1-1,ATSRRQVNTEAF
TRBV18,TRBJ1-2,ASSRGSGTGSYGYT
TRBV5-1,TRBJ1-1,ASSSQVGTEAF
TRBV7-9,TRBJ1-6,ASSRQGDSPLH
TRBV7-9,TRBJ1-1,ASSPREGGFPVEAF
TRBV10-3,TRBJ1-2,AISESWQTSFYGYT
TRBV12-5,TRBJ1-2,ASGLPTGLYGYT
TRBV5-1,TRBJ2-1,ASSLEGTSEQF
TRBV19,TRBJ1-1,ASSIAGGITEAF
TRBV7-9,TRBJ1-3,ASSLTLKQGDGNTIY
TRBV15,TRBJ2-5,ATENPGGLAGFQETQY
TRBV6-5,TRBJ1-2,ASSYSEGVAT
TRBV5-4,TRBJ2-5,ASSSPGLRRGETQY
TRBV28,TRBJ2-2,ASSTPQGMGTGELF
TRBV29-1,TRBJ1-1,SVEGGKGSTEAF
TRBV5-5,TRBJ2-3,ASSQGHEGTDTQY
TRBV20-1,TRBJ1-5,SASHSINSNQPQH
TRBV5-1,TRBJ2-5,ASSSKRATTAESQETQY
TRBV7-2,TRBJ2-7,ASSWASGEYEQY
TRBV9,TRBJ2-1,ASSVGGAGGHNEQF
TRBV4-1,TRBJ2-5,ASSQDKRETQY
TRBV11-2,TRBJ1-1,ASSLMRQNTEAF
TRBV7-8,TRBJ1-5,ASSLSQGGNQPQH
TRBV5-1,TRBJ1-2,ASSSGQGNYGYT
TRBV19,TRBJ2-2,ASSIRTPSNTGELF
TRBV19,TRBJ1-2,ASSIGGIDYGYT
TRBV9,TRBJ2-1,ASSVGSVSYNEQF
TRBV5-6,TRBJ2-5,ASSLAGAGWETQY
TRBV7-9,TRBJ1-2,ASSPRGQGGYGYT
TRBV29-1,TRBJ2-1,SVDPRDSSYNEQF
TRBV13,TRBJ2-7,ASSYILDSPGLAVSYEQY
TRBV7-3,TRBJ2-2,ASSSGTSGGELF
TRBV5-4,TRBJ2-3,ASSITSGGTNTQY
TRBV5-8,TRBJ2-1,ASSHPDNYNEQF
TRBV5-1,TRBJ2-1,ASSSTAGGGVEQF
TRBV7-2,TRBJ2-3,ASSPSGSGTDTQY
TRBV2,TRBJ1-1,ASSRHPEAF
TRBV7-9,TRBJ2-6,AITGAEANVLT
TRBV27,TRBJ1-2,ASSFDMRRVYGYT
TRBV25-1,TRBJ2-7,ASSERQRPEISYEQY